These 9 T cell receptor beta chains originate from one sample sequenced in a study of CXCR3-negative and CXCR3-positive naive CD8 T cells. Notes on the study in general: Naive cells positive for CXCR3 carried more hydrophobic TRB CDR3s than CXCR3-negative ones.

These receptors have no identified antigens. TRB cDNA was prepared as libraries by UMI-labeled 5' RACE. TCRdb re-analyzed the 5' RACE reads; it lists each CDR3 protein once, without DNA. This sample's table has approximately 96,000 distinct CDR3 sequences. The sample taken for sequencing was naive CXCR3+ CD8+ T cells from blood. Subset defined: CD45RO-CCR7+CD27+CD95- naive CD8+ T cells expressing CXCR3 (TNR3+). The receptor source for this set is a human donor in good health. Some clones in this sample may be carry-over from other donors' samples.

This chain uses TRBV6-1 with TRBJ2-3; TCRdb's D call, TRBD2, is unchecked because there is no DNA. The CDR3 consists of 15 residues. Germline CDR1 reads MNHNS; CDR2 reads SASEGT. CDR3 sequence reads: CASTEGLAPTDTQYF.

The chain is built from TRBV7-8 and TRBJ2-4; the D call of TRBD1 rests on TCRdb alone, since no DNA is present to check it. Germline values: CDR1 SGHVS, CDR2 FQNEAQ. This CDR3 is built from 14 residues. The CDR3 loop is CASSLVETAGIQYF.

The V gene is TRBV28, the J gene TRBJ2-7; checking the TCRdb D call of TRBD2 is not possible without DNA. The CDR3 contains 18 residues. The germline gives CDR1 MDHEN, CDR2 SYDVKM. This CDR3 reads CASSFSLLLAGTPYEQYF.

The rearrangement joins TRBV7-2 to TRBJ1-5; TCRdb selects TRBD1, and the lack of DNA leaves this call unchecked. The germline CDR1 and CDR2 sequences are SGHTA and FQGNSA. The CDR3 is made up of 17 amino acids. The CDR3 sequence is CASSLMFGQGVDQPQHF. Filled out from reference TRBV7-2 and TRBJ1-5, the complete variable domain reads GAGVSQSPSNKVTEKGKDVELRCDPISGHTALYWYRQSLGQGLEFLIYFQGNSAPDKSGLPSDRFSAERTGGSVSTLTIQRTQQEDSAVYLCASSLMFGQGVDQPQHFGDGTRLSIL.

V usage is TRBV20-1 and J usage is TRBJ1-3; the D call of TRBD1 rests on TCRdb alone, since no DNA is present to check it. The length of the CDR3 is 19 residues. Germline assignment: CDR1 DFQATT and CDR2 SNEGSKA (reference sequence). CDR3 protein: CSARNPKGGQGPSGNTIYF.

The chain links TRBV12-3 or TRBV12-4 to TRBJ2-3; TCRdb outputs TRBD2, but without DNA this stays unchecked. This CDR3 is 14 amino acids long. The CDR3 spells CASRRAPRTDTQYF.

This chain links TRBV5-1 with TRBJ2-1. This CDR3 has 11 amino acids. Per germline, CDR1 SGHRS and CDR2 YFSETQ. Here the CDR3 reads CASSFRNEQFF.

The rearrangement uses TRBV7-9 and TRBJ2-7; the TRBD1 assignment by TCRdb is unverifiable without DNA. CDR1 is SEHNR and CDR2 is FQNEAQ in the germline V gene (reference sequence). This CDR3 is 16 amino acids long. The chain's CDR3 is CASSLQVGRGFYEQYF.

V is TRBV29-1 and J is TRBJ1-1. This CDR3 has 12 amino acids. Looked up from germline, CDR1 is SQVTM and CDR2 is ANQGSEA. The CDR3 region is CSVVYWNTEAFF.